Only one count was recorded for the clone carrying this TCR beta chain. The entry originates in a study of blood T cell repertoires in COVID-19. In the original analysis: Amplification with reference gene primers provided the estimates of nucleated cell counts. The table came from immunoSEQ multiplex PCR; TCRdb's copy has only in-frame clones and leaves some out. Clone size and V and J calls were adopted from that table, with D and trimming inferred from the DNA. Altogether around 130,000 clones are present, 80% to 90% being singletons, with the ten largest covering 2.4%. V dropped 6 bases and J dropped 4; count of bases not matched to a gene: 8. Germline V lookup: CDR1 MDHEN, CDR2 SYDVKM. The CDR3 extends over 15 amino acids. Participants were aged about 18 to 90 years, lived in 20 to 25 US areas, and enrolled virtually. The study assigned cohorts using participant-reported clinical history.

Source material: PBMCs or T cells enriched from blood (not recorded which). The receptor was isolated from a man aged 35 to 55 with acute COVID-19. The V and J genes are TRBV28 and TRBJ2-3, with 9 bases matching TRBD1. For the CDR3, the DNA is TGTGCCAGCAGCTCCACAGGGGGCAGTTCAGATACGCAGTATTTT. This sequence encodes CASSSTGGSSDTQYF.